These T cell receptor beta chains were read from a single sample in a study of blood T cells in healthy people across ages. TCRdb reprocessed the 5' RACE reads via MiXCR and lists one record per CDR3 protein. The sample carries around 800,000 distinct CDR3 sequences, around a quarter recorded once. These records were also assigned to another study, of T cells of mothers and their children.

Material for sequencing was blood. The receptors come from a boy between 5 and 17 years old in good health. Both conserved end residues are part of each CDR3. A D gene is named only where the DNA matches it firmly. The size of a clone is reported for some rows only, either as once, few or many, or as a class for expanded clones.

size	V	D	J	CDR3	DNA
few	TRBV29-1	.	TRBJ2-7	CSAKMGPTYEQYF	TGCAGCGCCAAAATGGGTCCCACCTACGAGCAGTACTTC
.	TRBV6-5	.	TRBJ2-4	CASSPFLLRLENIQYF	TGTGCCAGCAGCCCCTTCTTGTTGCGACTAGAGAACATTCAGTACTTC
once	TRBV20-1	.	TRBJ2-4	CSARVEGVGGIQYF	TGCAGTGCTAGAGTGGAGGGTGTAGGCGGCATTCAGTACTTC
.	TRBV11-2	.	TRBJ2-4	CASSLDGSQNIQYF	TGTGCCAGCAGCTTAGATGGCAGCCAAAACATTCAGTACTTC
few	TRBV7-9	TRBD2	TRBJ2-5	CASSLGRGSYQETQYF	TGTGCCAGCAGCTTAGGGCGGGGGTCGTACCAAGAGACCCAGTACTTC
.	TRBV28	TRBD1	TRBJ2-5	CASSELQATTGTGGETQYF	TGTGCCAGCAGTGAACTACAGGCCACGACCGGGACAGGGGGAGAGACCCAGTACTTC
.	TRBV10-3	TRBD2	TRBJ2-7	CATRLAWEQYF	TGTGCCACCCGACTAGCGTGGGAGCAGTACTTC
.	TRBV11-1	.	TRBJ2-7	CASSLKIGGSYEQYF	TGTGCCAGCAGCTTAAAGATTGGGGGATCCTACGAGCAGTACTTC
.	TRBV2	.	TRBJ2-1	CASSEPGNNEQFF	TGTGCCAGCAGTGAGCCGGGGAACAATGAGCAGTTCTTC
.	TRBV28	.	TRBJ2-5	CASSARGIEETQYF	TGTGCCAGCAGCGCCCGGGGTATAGAGGAGACCCAGTACTTC
.	TRBV28	TRBD1	TRBJ2-1	CASSSGQLRSNEQFF	TGTGCCAGCAGTTCGGGACAGTTGAGGTCGAATGAGCAGTTCTTC
few	TRBV29-1	TRBD1	TRBJ2-7	CSVETLLGQGRAEQYF	TGCAGCGTTGAAACCCTTCTGGGACAGGGGAGAGCCGAGCAGTACTTC
few	TRBV7-9	.	TRBJ2-5	CASSLEGERTETQYF	TGTGCCAGCAGCTTAGAGGGAGAGCGGACGGAGACCCAGTACTTC
.	TRBV6-1	TRBD1	TRBJ1-1	CASRQGLPEAFF	TGTGCCAGCAGACAGGGGCTACCTGAAGCTTTCTTT
few	TRBV12-3/TRBV12-4	.	TRBJ2-7	CASSPGTSASHEQYF	TGTGCCAGCAGTCCCGGGACGTCTGCAAGCCACGAGCAGTACTTC
few	TRBV3-1	.	TRBJ1-2	CASSHPGGLYGYTF	TGTGCCAGCAGCCACCCGGGAGGGCTCTATGGCTACACCTTC
.	TRBV7-3	TRBD2	TRBJ2-1	CASSLTEGLEQFF	TGTGCCAGCAGCTTAACAGAGGGACTAGAGCAGTTCTTC
few	TRBV15	TRBD1	TRBJ2-1	CATSTPGQGNEQFF	TGTGCCACCAGCACACCGGGACAGGGTAATGAGCAGTTCTTC
.	TRBV12-5	.	TRBJ1-2	CASGRPVALYGYTF	TGTGCTAGTGGCCGTCCGGTAGCCTTATATGGCTACACCTTC
few	TRBV5-5	.	TRBJ2-4	CASSLAQGENIQYF	TGTGCCAGCAGCTTGGCCCAGGGAGAGAACATTCAGTACTTC
few	TRBV7-7	.	TRBJ2-5	CASSLGSSYQGTQYF	TGTGCCAGCAGCTTGGGGTCCTCGTACCAAGGGACCCAGTACTTC
few	TRBV20-1	.	TRBJ2-3	CSAPNRARGGTDTQYF	TGCAGTGCTCCTAACCGGGCCCGTGGGGGCACAGATACGCAGTATTTT
.	TRBV15	.	TRBJ2-6	CATSREASSGANVLTF	TGTGCCACCAGCAGAGAGGCGAGCTCTGGGGCCAACGTCCTGACTTTC
few	TRBV20-1	TRBD2	TRBJ2-1	CSAPSGGADEQFF	TGCAGTGCACCGAGCGGGGGGGCCGATGAGCAGTTCTTC
.	TRBV20-1	.	TRBJ2-5	CSASRGAVYQETQYF	TGCAGTGCTAGCCGGGGGGCGGTCTACCAAGAGACCCAGTACTTC
few	TRBV7-9	.	TRBJ2-7	CASSLRRDRPFEQYF	TGTGCCAGCAGCTTAAGACGAGACAGACCCTTCGAGCAGTACTTC
few	TRBV7-8	TRBD1	TRBJ1-5	CASSVSGTANQPQHF	TGTGCCAGCAGCGTGAGCGGGACAGCCAATCAACCCCAGCATTTT
once	TRBV6-6	.	TRBJ1-2	CASSYPTGGGGYTF	TGTGCCAGCAGTTACCCTACGGGAGGGGGTGGCTACACCTTC
.	TRBV11-2	TRBD1	TRBJ2-7	CASSSGQALYEQYF	TGTGCCAGCAGCTCAGGACAGGCCCTCTACGAGCAGTACTTC
.	TRBV5-1	.	TRBJ2-3	CASSLGRKADTQYF	TGCGCCAGCAGCTTGGGGCGGAAAGCAGATACGCAGTATTTT
once	TRBV15	.	TRBJ2-1	CATSRELGGYNEQFF	TGTGCCACCAGCAGAGAATTGGGGGGTTACAATGAGCAGTTCTTC
.	TRBV12-3/TRBV12-4	.	TRBJ2-5	CASSSLMSGEETQYF	TGTGCCAGCAGTTCCCTAATGTCAGGGGAAGAGACCCAGTACTTC
.	TRBV5-1	TRBD1	TRBJ2-3	CASSLGGRLITDTQYF	TGCGCCAGCAGCTTAGGGGGCCGATTAATTACAGATACGCAGTATTTT
.	TRBV10-3	.	TRBJ2-3	CAIGGAETSTDTQYF	TGTGCCATCGGGGGGGCGGAAACTAGCACAGATACGCAGTATTTT
.	TRBV25-1	.	TRBJ1-2	CASSEYTAGEGYTF	TGTGCCAGCAGTGAATATACCGCAGGGGAAGGCTACACCTTC
.	TRBV6-2/TRBV6-3	.	TRBJ1-2	CASRPPGLSYGYTF	TGTGCCAGCAGGCCACCGGGACTGAGCTATGGCTACACCTTC
few	TRBV9	.	TRBJ1-2	CASSVFPARDGYTF	TGTGCCAGCAGCGTATTTCCCGCCCGGGATGGCTACACCTTC
few	TRBV5-5	TRBD1	TRBJ1-6	CASSSGQSNSPLHF	TGTGCCAGCAGCTCGGGACAGAGTAATTCACCCCTCCACTTT
.	TRBV5-5	.	TRBJ2-7	CASSFWDTAYEQYF	TGTGCCAGCAGCTTTTGGGACACAGCCTACGAGCAGTACTTC
.	TRBV28	.	TRBJ1-1	CASSFPTYYTEAFF	TGTGCCAGCAGTTTTCCGACTTACTACACAGAAGCTTTCTTT
.	TRBV3-1	TRBD1	TRBJ2-1	CASSQEGTGQFF	TGTGCCAGCAGCCAAGAAGGGACAGGGCAGTTCTTC
few	TRBV5-1	.	TRBJ2-6	CASSLSAGITGANVLTF	TGCGCCAGCAGCTTGTCGGCAGGGATAACTGGGGCCAACGTCCTGACTTTC
.	TRBV20-1	.	TRBJ2-1	CSASLGVSYNEQFF	TGCAGTGCTAGCCTTGGGGTTAGCTACAATGAGCAGTTCTTC
.	TRBV30	.	TRBJ2-5	CAFSSLAGQEKTQYF	TGTGCCTTTAGCTCCTTGGCAGGCCAGGAGAAGACCCAGTACTTC
few	TRBV2	TRBD1	TRBJ2-2	CASSRRGHTGELFF	TGTGCCAGCTCCCGCAGGGGGCATACCGGGGAGCTGTTTTTT
.	TRBV5-1	TRBD1	TRBJ2-2	CASSYRGPPNTGELFF	TGCGCCAGCAGCTACAGGGGTCCCCCGAACACCGGGGAGCTGTTTTTT
few	TRBV14	.	TRBJ2-2	CASSRRENTGELFF	TGTGCCAGCAGCCGGAGGGAGAACACCGGGGAGCTGTTTTTT
few	TRBV20-1	TRBD1	TRBJ1-1	CSALRRGHRNTEAFF	TGCAGTGCCCTCCGAAGGGGGCACCGGAACACTGAAGCTTTCTTT
.	TRBV7-9	TRBD1	TRBJ2-5	CASSLGDRGSF	TGTGCCAGCAGCTTAGGGGACAGGGGATCCTTC
.	TRBV14	.	TRBJ1-4	CACSRHNEKLFF	TGTGCCTGCAGCCGCCATAATGAAAAACTGTTTTTT
few	TRBV4-1	.	TRBJ1-1	CASSPRQVNTEAFF	TGCGCCAGCAGCCCCCGACAGGTGAACACTGAAGCTTTCTTT
.	TRBV6-5	TRBD1	TRBJ2-2	CASSSAGLQGAGELFF	TGTGCCAGCAGTTCCGCCGGCCTGCAGGGGGCCGGGGAGCTGTTTTTT
.	TRBV6-5	.	TRBJ2-2	CASRFRVLNTGELFF	TGTGCCAGCAGATTCCGGGTCCTAAACACCGGGGAGCTGTTTTTT
.	TRBV12-3/TRBV12-4	.	TRBJ2-5	CASTLGSRPRARETQYF	TGTGCCAGCACCTTGGGGAGTCGGCCGAGGGCTAGGGAGACCCAGTACTTC
.	TRBV6-6	.	TRBJ2-7	CASTLNRLGHIYEQYF	TGTGCCAGCACCTTAAACCGCCTGGGACACATCTACGAGCAGTACTTC
.	TRBV7-8	TRBD2	TRBJ2-7	CASSTGLARSYEQYF	TGTGCCAGCAGTACTGGACTAGCGCGATCCTACGAGCAGTACTTC
.	TRBV7-2	.	TRBJ2-5	CASSDPNAGASQETQYF	TGTGCCAGCAGCGACCCCAACGCCGGGGCTAGTCAAGAGACCCAGTACTTC
few	TRBV12-3/TRBV12-4	.	TRBJ2-7	CASRRGGAYEQYF	TGTGCCAGTAGGCGTGGTGGGGCATACGAGCAGTACTTC
.	TRBV9	TRBD1	TRBJ2-7	CASSPRGGTGTGSYEQYF	TGTGCCAGCAGCCCCCGCGGGGGAACCGGGACAGGGTCCTACGAGCAGTACTTC